This paragraph covers one T cell receptor (beta chain) sequence. The data were taken from a study of blood T cell repertoires in COVID-19. Study-wide context: PBMCs, B-cell-depleted T cells, or T cells were the source of the cDNA or gDNA that made up the material.

This table comes from immunoSEQ multiplex PCR, and its TCRdb copy is limited to in-frame clones, with some not included. The profile shows around 220,000 clones, roughly 90% of them singletons. The TCR sequence derives from a woman aged 45-59 years with acute or convalescent COVID-19. The sequencing input was peripheral blood.

The CDR3 region has the DNA TGTGCCAGTAGTGCCCAGGGTCCCCATTCACCCCTCCACTTT. It specifies CASSAQGPHSPLHF. This chain links TRBV19 with TRBJ1-6; a possible D gene is TRBD1 (5 bases). V was trimmed by 5 bases and J by 8 bases, leaving 13 bases between them. Germline CDR1 is LNHDA and CDR2 is SQIVND (reference sequence). The CDR3 is 14 residues long.